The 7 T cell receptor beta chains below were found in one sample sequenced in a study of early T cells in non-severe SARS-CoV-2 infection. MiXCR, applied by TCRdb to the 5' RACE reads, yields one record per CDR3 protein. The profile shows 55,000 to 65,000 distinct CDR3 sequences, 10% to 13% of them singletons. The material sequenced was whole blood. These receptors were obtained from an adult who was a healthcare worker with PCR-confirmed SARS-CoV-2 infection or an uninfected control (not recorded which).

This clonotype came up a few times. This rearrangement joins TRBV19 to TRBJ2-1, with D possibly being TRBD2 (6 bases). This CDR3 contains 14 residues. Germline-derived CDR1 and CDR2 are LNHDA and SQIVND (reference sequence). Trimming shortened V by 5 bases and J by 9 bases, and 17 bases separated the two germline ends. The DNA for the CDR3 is TGTGCCAGTAGTTTAGCGGAAACGTCCAGTGAGCAGTTCTTC. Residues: CASSLAETSSEQFF.

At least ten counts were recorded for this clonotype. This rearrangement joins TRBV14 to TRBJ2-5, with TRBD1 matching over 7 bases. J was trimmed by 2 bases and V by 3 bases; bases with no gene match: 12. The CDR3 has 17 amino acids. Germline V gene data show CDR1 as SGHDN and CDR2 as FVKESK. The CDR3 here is CASSHLTGATLQETQYF. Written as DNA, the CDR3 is TGTGCCAGCAGCCACCTCACAGGGGCGACACTGCAAGAGACCCAGTACTTC.

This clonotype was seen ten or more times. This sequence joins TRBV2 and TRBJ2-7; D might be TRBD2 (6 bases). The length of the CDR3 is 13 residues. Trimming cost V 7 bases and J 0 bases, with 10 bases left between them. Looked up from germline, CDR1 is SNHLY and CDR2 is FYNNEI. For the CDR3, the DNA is TGTGCCAGCACTGGCGGGACCTCCTACGAGCAGTACTTC. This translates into CASTGGTSYEQYF.

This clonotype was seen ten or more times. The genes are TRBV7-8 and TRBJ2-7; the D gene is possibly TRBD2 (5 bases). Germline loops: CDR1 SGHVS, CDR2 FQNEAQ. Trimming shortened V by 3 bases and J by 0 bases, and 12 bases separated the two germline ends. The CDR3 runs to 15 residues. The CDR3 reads CASSLSFGSSYEQYF. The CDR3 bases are TGTGCCAGCAGCTTGTCATTTGGGAGCTCCTACGAGCAGTACTTC.

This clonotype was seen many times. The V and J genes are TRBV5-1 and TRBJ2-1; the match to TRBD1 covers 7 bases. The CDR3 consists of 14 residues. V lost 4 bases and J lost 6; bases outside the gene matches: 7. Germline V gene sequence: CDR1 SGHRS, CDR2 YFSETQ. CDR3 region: CASSRWTGGNEQFF. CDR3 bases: TGCGCCAGCAGCAGGTGGACAGGCGGCAATGAGCAGTTCTTC.

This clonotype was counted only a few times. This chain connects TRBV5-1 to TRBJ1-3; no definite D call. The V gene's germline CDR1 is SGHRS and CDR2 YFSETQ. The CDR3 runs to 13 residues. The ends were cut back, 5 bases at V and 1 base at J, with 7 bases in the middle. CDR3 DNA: TGCGCCAGCAGAGACGGGTCTGGAAACACCATATATTTT. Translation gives CASRDGSGNTIYF.

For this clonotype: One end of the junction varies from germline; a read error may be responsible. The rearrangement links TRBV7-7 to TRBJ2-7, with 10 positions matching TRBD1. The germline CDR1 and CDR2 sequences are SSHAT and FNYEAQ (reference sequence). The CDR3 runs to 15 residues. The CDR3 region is CASSLGDRGSYEQYF. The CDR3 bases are TGTGCTAGCAGCTTAGGGGACAGGGGCTCCTACGAGCAGTACTTC.